The 25 T cell receptor beta chains listed next were all sequenced from one sample in a study of vaccination and CD4 T cells after COVID-19. The treatment denotes: roughly 10-day PBMC culture with coronavirus spike peptide pools or control peptides (ViraFEST assay). Sequence data for DNA of cultured CD4+ T cells were generated by the Oncomine TCR Beta short-read assay. TCRdb processed the PCR reads anew with MiXCR; each CDR3 protein has one entry. Here the sample spans around 12,000 distinct CDR3 sequences, around 80% being singletons. Their cognate antigens are unknown. Source material: CD4+ T cells from blood, cultured in vitro. All receptors derive from a human donor who had recovered from COVID-19.

The chain has TRBV6-2 or TRBV6-3 and TRBJ1-3; D gene unclear. This CDR3 is built from 15 residues. V was cut by 5 bases and J by 0 bases, with 11 bases left in between. CDR1 MNHEY and CDR2 SVGEGT come from the germline V gene. DNA for the CDR3: TGTGCCAGCAGTACAAGACTCAACTCTGGAAACACCATATATTTT. Amino acids: CASSTRLNSGNTIYF.

The V and J genes are TRBV2 and TRBJ2-5; no firm D call. V lost 7 bases, J lost 5 bases, and 8 bases lay in between. Germline assignment: CDR1 SNHLY and CDR2 FYNNEI. The CDR3 consists of 11 residues. DNA of the CDR3: TGTGCCAGCAATTTACAGGAGACCCAGTACTTC. Protein product: CASNLQETQYF. The full variable domain, in which reference TRBV2 and TRBJ2-5 provide the parts outside the CDR3, is EPEVTQTPSHQVTQMGQEVILRCVPISNHLYFYWYRQILGQKVEFLVSFYNNEISEKSEIFDDQFSVERPDGSNFTLKIRSTKLEDSAMYFCASNLQETQYFGPGTRLLVL.

The J gene is TRBJ2-7, the V gene TRBV20-1; TRBD1 matches at 10 bases. CDR3 length equals 15 residues. CDR1 and CDR2 (germline): DFQATT, SNEGSKA (reference sequence). The junction had 9 bases not matched to a gene; V was cut back by 5 bases and J by 2 bases. CDR3 loop: CSARNPGQGTYEQYF. The DNA for the CDR3 is TGCAGTGCTCGAAACCCGGGACAGGGGACCTACGAGCAGTACTTC.

This clonotype was observed a handful of times. This rearrangement joins TRBV21-1 to TRBJ1-6; the table's D call TRBD1 went unverified against the DNA. TRBV21-1 is tagged as a pseudogene. The CDR3 runs to 19 residues. CDR3 residues: CASSLFQDRKASYNSPLHF. The CDR3 region has the DNA TGTGCCAGCAGCCTGTTTCAGGACAGGAAAGCATCCTATAATTCACCCCTCCACTTT.

The V and J genes are TRBV6-2 or TRBV6-3 and TRBJ1-6; D unresolved. Per germline, CDR1 MNHEY and CDR2 SVGEGT. This CDR3 comprises 16 residues. The V end lost 4 bases, the J end lost 7 bases, and 17 bases lay between the germline ends. The CDR3, as DNA: TGTGCCAGCAGTTGGTGGTCGAGGAAACCCAATTCACCCCTCCACTTT. This gives the protein CASSWWSRKPNSPLHF.

This clonotype has more than one count but fewer than ten. The V gene is TRBV6-5, the J gene TRBJ2-3; a weak D match, TRBD1 (6 bases). The CDR3 is 16 residues long. V was cut by 2 bases and J by 2 bases, with 14 bases left in between. Germline V gene sequence: CDR1 MNHEY, CDR2 SVGAGI. The CDR3 DNA sequence: TGTGCCAGCAGTTACGGGACATCACCTAACACAGATACGCAGTATTTT. This translates into CASSYGTSPNTDTQYF.

The V call is TRBV30, the J call TRBJ1-2, with TRBD1 as a possible D gene (5 bases). CDR1 is GTSNPN, CDR2 SVGIG, per germline (reference sequence). The CDR3 consists of 14 residues. Trimming pared 3 bases from V and 4 bases from J, leaving 15 bases between. The CDR3: CAWSPQGWGYGYTF. Written as DNA, the CDR3 is TGTGCCTGGAGCCCCCAGGGATGGGGCTATGGCTACACCTTC.

The table lists this clonotype with a few counts. The rearrangement links TRBV7-6 to TRBJ1-1; no definite D call. Germline CDR1 is SGHVS and CDR2 is FNYEAQ. This CDR3 is 13 amino acids long. V shed 5 bases and J shed 0 bases, with 7 bases lying between them. CDR3 DNA: TGTGCCAGCAGCCGGACGGTGAACACTGAAGCTTTCTTT. Amino acid sequence: CASSRTVNTEAFF.

This clonotype was found a few times. V and J are TRBV27 and TRBJ1-2, with a possible D match to TRBD1 (5 bases). The length of the CDR3 is 15 residues. Trimming took 6 bases from V and 7 from J, leaving 21 bases between them. Germline V gene sequence: CDR1 MNHEY, CDR2 SMNVEV (reference sequence). CDR3 sequence (DNA): TGTGCCAGCAGCGGACAAAACGCGCAGTGGTCTGGCTACACCTTC. It codes for CASSGQNAQWSGYTF.

The rearrangement uses TRBV28 and TRBJ1-1; D is perhaps TRBD1 (6 bases). Germline-derived CDR1 and CDR2 are MDHEN and SYDVKM. This CDR3 contains 17 residues. V lost 6 bases to trimming and J lost 0 bases, with 20 bases between them. In DNA, the CDR3 is TGTGCCAGCAGCCGTAGAATAACAGGGATCATGAACACTGAAGCTTTCTTT. Translated: CASSRRITGIMNTEAFF.

The genes are TRBV7-2 and TRBJ2-5; TRBD1 is a possible D gene (6 bases). The CDR3 is 14 residues long. The germline CDR1 and CDR2 sequences are SGHTA and FQGNSA. Trimming removed 1 base at V and 7 bases at J, with 13 bases between. The CDR3 is CASSLGQGQGTQYF. CDR3 bases: TGTGCCAGCAGCTTAGGGCAGGGGCAGGGGACCCAGTACTTC.

The genes are TRBV6-2 or TRBV6-3 and TRBJ2-5; 7 bases are a match to TRBD1. Germline CDR1 and CDR2: MNHEY and SVGEGT. Germline trimming cut 11 bases from V and 5 bases from J; bases unmatched to any gene: 17. The length of the CDR3 is 15 residues. The CDR3 DNA reads TGTGCCGTAAAACGGACAGGAATATCTCGGGAGACCCAGTACTTC. It is translated as CAVKRTGISRETQYF.

This chain connects TRBV11-2 to TRBJ1-2, with 9 bases lining up with TRBD1. CDR3 length: 16 residues. The germline V gene encodes CDR1 SGHAT and CDR2 FQNNGV. The V segment lost 0 bases and the J segment 3 bases; nucleotides outside the gene matches: 5. DNA of the CDR3: TGTGCCAGCAGCTTAGAGGTAACAGGGGGCGACTATGGCTACACCTTC. It specifies CASSLEVTGGDYGYTF.

V is TRBV7-2 and J is TRBJ1-4, with 11 bases matching TRBD1. The CDR3 is made up of 14 amino acids. Germline V gene data show CDR1 as SGHTA and CDR2 as FQGNSA. The ends lost 5 bases at V and 8 bases at J; junction bases unmatched: 4. In DNA, the CDR3 is TGTGCCAGCAGCCGGGACAGGGGGGAAGAAAAACTGTTTTTT. Its protein product is CASSRDRGEEKLFF.

CDR3 sequence reads: CASSPKGMGETQYF. For the CDR3, the DNA is TGTGCCAGCTCACCAAAGGGGATGGGTGAGACCCAGTACTTC. This chain uses TRBV18 with TRBJ2-5, with a tentative D call TRBD1 (5 bases). Germline V gene sequence: CDR1 KGHSH, CDR2 LQKENI. The V gene lost 2 bases and the J gene lost 5 bases, with 12 bases spanning the gap. This CDR3 region has 14 residues.

The genes are TRBV20-1 and TRBJ1-1; D is undetermined. This CDR3 spans 15 amino acids. Germline V CDR1 and CDR2: DFQATT, SNEGSKA (reference sequence). V gave up 0 bases and J gave up 0 bases, with 11 bases separating them. The CDR3 DNA is TGCAGTGCTAGAGATGGTAACAGATTGAACACTGAAGCTTTCTTT. As protein: CSARDGNRLNTEAFF.

The chain employs TRBV20-1 and TRBJ1-1, with a possible D match to TRBD1 (5 bases). CDR3 length: 11 amino acids. The germline V gene has CDR1 DFQATT and CDR2 SNEGSKA (reference sequence). V shed 8 bases and J shed 11 bases, with 18 bases lying between them. CDR3 region: CSSKGTEEAFF. The CDR3 bases are TGCAGTTCCAAGGGGACCGAGGAGGCTTTCTTT.

The V gene is TRBV7-8, the J gene TRBJ1-5; TRBD1 matches at 8 bases. The CDR3 loop spans 16 amino acids. In germline, CDR1 is SGHVS, CDR2 FQNEAQ. The V segment lost 5 bases and the J segment 1 base; nucleotides outside the gene matches: 7. The DNA of the CDR3 is TGTGCCAGCAGCCCTATTACAGGGGGAAGCAATCAGCCCCAGCATTTT. Protein sequence: CASSPITGGSNQPQHF.

The chain carries TRBV12-2 and TRBJ2-5; TRBD2, the table's D call, was not compared with the DNA. TRBV12-2 counts as a pseudogene. The CDR3 has 18 amino acids. DNA of the CDR3: TGTGCAAGTCGCTTAGCGGGGGGACGGCGGGAGGAACAAGAGACCCAGTACTTC. As protein: CASRLAGGRREEQETQYF.

This clonotype has just a few counts. The rearrangement joins TRBV7-8 to TRBJ2-2; 9 nucleotides match TRBD1. J lost 6 bases, V lost 5 bases, and 10 bases had no gene match. Germline assignment: CDR1 SGHVS and CDR2 FQNEAQ. The CDR3 loop spans 16 amino acids. For the CDR3, the DNA is TGTGCCAGCAGCCCGTGGACAGGGGAGGCATCCGGGGAGCTGTTTTTT. Translating it yields CASSPWTGEASGELFF.

The chain carries TRBV5-4 and TRBJ1-1; 7 bases align to TRBD1. Germline CDR1 reads SGHNT; CDR2 reads YYREEE (reference sequence). V shed 0 bases, J shed 3 bases, and the junction held 2 bases outside the gene matches. CDR3 length equals 14 residues. The CDR3, as DNA: TGTGCCAGCAGCTTGGGCGACAGGGACACTGAAGCTTTCTTT. It translates to CASSLGDRDTEAFF.

This sequence joins TRBV7-2 and TRBJ2-2; 7 bases line up with TRBD1. The CDR3 extends over 16 amino acids. Germline V gene data show CDR1 as SGHTA and CDR2 as FQGNSA. The V and J ends lost 2 bases and 0 bases, in that order; junction bases with no gene match: 3. CDR3 DNA: TGTGCCAGCAGCTTAACCGGGACAGCGAACACCGGGGAGCTGTTTTTT. It specifies CASSLTGTANTGELFF.

The chain combines TRBV7-9 with TRBJ1-6; TRBD1 matches at 8 bases. Germline V CDR1 and CDR2: SEHNR, FQNEAQ (reference sequence). The CDR3 consists of 14 residues. After removal of 5 bases from V and 10 bases from J, the junction contained 7 bases not matched to a gene. CDR3 DNA sequence: TGTGCCAGCAGCCCGGGACAGGTGGGCTCACCCCTCCACTTT. Amino acids: CASSPGQVGSPLHF.

The chain couples TRBV20-1 to TRBJ2-3; TRBD2 aligns across 9 bases. Germline assignment: CDR1 DFQATT and CDR2 SNEGSKA (reference sequence). CDR3 size: 16 residues. V was pared by 3 bases and J by 2 bases, with 9 bases of the junction left unmatched. DNA for the CDR3: TGCAGTGCTAGGGCGGTGGCGGGAGGGTACACAGATACGCAGTATTTT. This encodes CSARAVAGGYTDTQYF.

The chain recombines TRBV7-4 with TRBJ2-7; maybe TRBD1 (5 bases). This CDR3 contains 13 residues. Germline values: CDR1 SGHVT, CDR2 SQSDAQ. The V and J ends lost 2 bases and 3 bases respectively, with 8 bases between them. The CDR3 here is CASSLSDSYEQYF. CDR3 DNA: TGTGCCAGCAGCTTATCTGACAGCTACGAGCAGTACTTC.